This TCR beta chain was profiled in a study of T cells in lung cancer brain metastases (dated by TCRdb to between 2017 and 2018). Notes on the research overall: Of the approximately 20 patients, about 17 had a history of tobacco use, with a median of around 40 pack-years. About 90% of the 20 patients received no interval therapy between primary and metastasis resection. The primary and brain metastasis specimens were acquired a median of around 11 months apart. The study compared TCR beta CDR3 repertoires of fully resected primary non-small cell lung cancers with those of paired brain metastases. A cohort of around 20 patients was included, from whom 40 specimens were contributed, with one primary lung lesion and one brain metastasis obtained from each patient. Patients had a median age at first diagnosis of 55 to 70 years, with about 9 males and 11 females. DNA integrity number averaged approximately 4 in both primary and metastatic specimens, with no significant difference between sites. Summary of the overall study and its limitations: It was not possible to control for the effects of preoperative corticosteroids on T cell infiltration in brain metastases. Significantly fewer unique productive clones were found in brain metastases than in paired primaries (median around 1,500 versus 5,000). In brain metastases, the ten most abundant clones accounted for a significantly larger fraction of the repertoire than in primaries, a finding that suggests clonal expansion. DNA fragmentation in the FFPE samples may have kept the complete infiltrating T cell repertoire from being retrieved. Most clones were lesion-specific, with limited overlap between paired lesions (mean Morisita index approximately 0.24).

CDR1 SEHNR and CDR2 FQNEAQ are derived from the germline V gene (reference sequence). The CDR3 runs 16 residues from the cysteine to the phenylalanine. Just CDR3 DNA is preserved here, 48 bases in frame from base 1. The V end gives up 5 bases and the J end 2 bases, leaving 6 bases in the junction not matched to a gene. A word on this clone: Its antigen has not been determined. No base qualities exist here, and no much larger clone lies one base off it.

Patients had resection for either synchronous oligometastatic disease or delayed recurrence of a solitary brain metastasis. Patients with a history of multiple malignancies were excluded so that cancers other than NSCLC would not be included. Using marked H&E slides as a guide, tumor areas were macrodissected from several unstained roughly 11 um sections that had been deparaffinized. Every specimen was formalin-fixed and paraffin-embedded (FFPE). The AllPrep DNA/RNA FFPE Kit was used to extract genomic DNA. Each sample received about 2 to 5 ug of genomic DNA as input, and the DNA input was kept equal within each pair of samples. TCR beta libraries were constructed in two PCR steps with the immunoSEQ hsTCRbeta Kit, which uses multiplexed V and J gene primers. The pooled libraries, together with positive and negative controls, were sequenced on an Illumina MiSeq running a 100-cycle paired-end protocol. Regarding the original processing steps: Raw data were processed by the immunoSEQ vendor into normalized, annotated TCR beta repertoire reports. Richness was defined as unique clones by nucleotide sequence, and total richness was extrapolated with the iChao1 and Efron-Thisted estimators. Pielou's evenness, Simpson's index, top-ten clone proportional abundance, and Morisita overlap index were used to characterize and compare paired lesions. Drawn from immuneACCESS, this table holds only the in-frame rearrangements with V and J called that TCRdb kept. Clones are partly lost; checked studies trace under half to an unresolved V gene and leave the rest unexplained. That table furnishes V, J and clone size, whereas the DNA furnished D and trimming. This sample lists about 1,000 clones; approximately 87% were detected once. The top ten clones comprise 11% of the sample.

The chain links TRBV7-9 with TRBJ1-4, and 9 junction bases match TRBD1. The sample comprised tumor tissue from the primary lung tumor. The meaning of the sample's cell subset or site label: primary lung cancer lesion. The TCR originated in a woman aged 50 to 65 with non-small cell lung cancer. The nucleotide sequence is given as TGTGCCAGCAGCCGGGACAGGGAAGGCACTAATGAAAAACTGTTTTTT. It translates as CASSRDREGTNEKLFF.